This TCR beta chain came from a study of blood T cells in healthy people across ages. For the second PCR, which ran for about 6 to 11 cycles, a sample-barcoded 5' primer and a J-beta primer mix were used. TCRdb independently ran MiXCR on the 5' RACE reads; one entry per CDR3 protein. This sample has 450,000 to 700,000 distinct CDR3 sequences, with 25% to 30% found just once. Every participating donor contributed approximately 10 milliliters of peripheral blood through a draw. This clonotype was picked up a small number of times. Its antigen is not known. The germline CDR1 and CDR2 sequences are MNHEY and SVGAGI. V was pared by 6 bases and J by 8 bases, with 19 bases between. This CDR3 comprises 15 residues. Study findings and constraints: Unsorted PBMC material precluded a definitive naive versus antigen-experienced comparison. Observed TCR beta diversity per million T cells went down as age went up. This fall followed a roughly linear course with age. The donors' CMV status was not determined, possibly confounding changes in expanded clonotypes.

The sample taken for sequencing was blood. This chain links TRBV6-5 with TRBJ1-4; D is perhaps TRBD1 (6 bases). The clonotype originates from an older woman in good health. The DNA for the CDR3 is TGTGCCAGCAGGACTACAGGGTTAATTGGGGAAAAACTGTTTTTT. It is translated as CASRTTGLIGEKLFF.